A selection of T cell receptor beta chains follows, all from one sample in a study of blood T cell repertoires in COVID-19. Repertoires were generated with immunoSEQ multiplex PCR, while TCRdb's copy carries only in-frame clones and drops some. The sample consists of some 250,000 clones, 82% of them appearing once. Material for sequencing was peripheral blood. These receptors were taken from a woman between 18 and 29 years old with acute or convalescent COVID-19. CDR3s include the opening cysteine and the closing phenylalanine or tryptophan. D genes are given only for firm matches. A row's size may be missing; if present it is once, few, many or a size class.

V	J	D	size	DNA	CDR3
TRBV7-3	TRBJ2-3	NA	NA	TGTGCCAGCAGCCCATCCGGGGAGGTCACAGATACGCAGTATTTT	CASSPSGEVTDTQYF
TRBV7-3	TRBJ2-3	TRBD2	NA	TGTGCCAGCAGCTCCAGACTAGCGGGAGATACGCAGTATTTT	CASSSRLAGDTQYF
TRBV4-2	TRBJ2-2	TRBD2	NA	TGTGCCAGCAGCCAAGCGGGAGGGCCATTGATCGGGGAGCTGTTTTTT	CASSQAGGPLIGELFF
TRBV11-2	TRBJ2-1	TRBD2	once	TGTGCCAGCAGCTCCTCAGGACTAGCGGGAGTAAGCAATGAGCAGTTCTTC	CASSSSGLAGVSNEQFF
TRBV18	TRBJ2-7	NA	NA	TGTGCCAGCTCGCCAGGGAGCCCCTACGAGCAGTACTTC	CASSPGSPYEQYF
TRBV28	TRBJ1-4	TRBD1	NA	TGTGCCAGCAGAACCGGGACAGGGTCTAATGAAAAACTGTTTTTT	CASRTGTGSNEKLFF
TRBV30	TRBJ2-5	NA	NA	TGTGCCGCTAGACCGCAAGAGACCCAGTACTTC	CAARPQETQYF
TRBV5-1	TRBJ1-1	NA	few	TGCGCCAGCAGCCCTGGGGTGGGGGGGCGAGCTTTCTTT	CASSPGVGGRAFF
TRBV11-2	TRBJ2-1	NA	once	TGTGCCAGCAGCTTCGCACAGTACAATGAGCAGTTCTTC	CASSFAQYNEQFF
TRBV2	TRBJ2-1	TRBD2	NA	TGTGCCAGCAGTGAGGGACTAGCGGGAGCCGGGCGGTTCTTC	CASSEGLAGAGRFF
TRBV18	TRBJ1-1	TRBD1	NA	TGTGCCAGCTCCCCGGACAGGGGGCTGTTGGGCACTGAAGCTTTCTTT	CASSPDRGLLGTEAFF
TRBV6-2/TRBV6-3	TRBJ2-7	TRBD2	NA	TGTGCCAGCAGTTTTGGACTAGACTTATCGTACGAGCAGTACTTC	CASSFGLDLSYEQYF
TRBV5-8	TRBJ2-2	TRBD2	NA	TGTGCCAGCAGCTTGGCCACTAGCGCCCCGAGCACCGGGGAGCTGTTTTTT	CASSLATSAPSTGELFF
TRBV27	TRBJ2-1	NA	NA	TGTGCCAGCGGCACGACTAGACAGAATGAGCAGTTCTTC	CASGTTRQNEQFF
TRBV18	TRBJ2-1	TRBD2	NA	TGTGCCAGCTCCCCACTTAGCGGGAGGGCCAAGAATGAGCAGTTCTTC	CASSPLSGRAKNEQFF
TRBV10-2	TRBJ2-7	NA	NA	TGCGCCAGCAGTGAAAGGTGGGAGGAAGAGCAGTACTTC	CASSERWEEEQYF
TRBV28	TRBJ2-1	NA	once	TGTGCCAGCAGCCCGATCCTAGGCTACAATGAGCAGTTCTTC	CASSPILGYNEQFF
TRBV14	TRBJ1-1	NA	NA	TGTGCCAGCAGCTTCGACAGAAACACTGAAGCTTTCTTT	CASSFDRNTEAFF
TRBV29-1	TRBJ2-1	NA	NA	TGCAGCGCCCGTGAGGGTCTGGACGGTTACAATGAGCAGTTCTTC	CSAREGLDGYNEQFF
TRBV28	TRBJ1-5	NA	few	TGTGCCAGCAGTCGACCGGGGGGGGCTCAGCCCCAGCATTTT	CASSRPGGAQPQHF
TRBV19	TRBJ1-2	TRBD1	NA	TGTGCCAGTAGTTCAAGGGACAGGGACGGCTACACCTTC	CASSSRDRDGYTF
TRBV5-5	TRBJ1-1	NA	NA	TGTGCCAGCAGCGATCGAAGGGCAGGGGAGACTGAAGCTTTCTTT	CASSDRRAGETEAFF
TRBV16	TRBJ1-5	NA	NA	TGTGCCAGCAAACAGGGTAGCAATCAGCCCCAGCATTTT	CASKQGSNQPQHF
TRBV5-1	TRBJ2-3	TRBD2	NA	TGCGCCAGCAGTACCACCCGCCAGACTAGCGGGAGAGATACGCAGTATTTT	CASSTTRQTSGRDTQYF
TRBV5-6	TRBJ1-5	NA	many	TGTGCCAGCAGCTTGGGAGATCAGCCCCAGCATTTT	CASSLGDQPQHF
TRBV27	TRBJ1-5	TRBD1	NA	TGTGCCAGCCGACAGGGGATTAGCAATCAGCCCCAGCATTTT	CASRQGISNQPQHF
TRBV11-2	TRBJ1-2	NA	few	TGTGCCAGCACTGGGGACATAAGCTATGGCTACACCTTC	CASTGDISYGYTF
TRBV2	TRBJ2-1	NA	NA	TGTGCCAGCAGTGCTGAACTACCTCCCCTGGCCTACAATGAGCAGTTCTTC	CASSAELPPLAYNEQFF
TRBV2	TRBJ1-2	TRBD1	NA	TGTGCCAGTACAGGGGAAGTCTATGGCTACACCTTC	CASTGEVYGYTF
TRBV5-1	TRBJ2-7	TRBD2	NA	TGCGCCAGCAGCTTAACTAGCGGGATCCGTTACGAGCAGTACTTC	CASSLTSGIRYEQYF
TRBV24-1	TRBJ2-3	TRBD1	NA	TGTGCCACCAGTGGGGGACAGGGAAGGACAGATACGCAGTATTTT	CATSGGQGRTDTQYF
TRBV3-1/TRBV3-2	TRBJ1-1	TRBD1	many	TGTGCCAGCAGCCTTCGACAGGGACCCACTGAAGCTTTCTTT	CASSLRQGPTEAFF
TRBV7-3	TRBJ2-7	TRBD2	NA	TGTGCCAGCAGCTTAATTGGGGGGGAATTCTACGAGCAGTACTTC	CASSLIGGEFYEQYF
TRBV15	TRBJ2-2	NA	once	TGTGCCACCAGCAGAGAACAGGGAACCGGAGGGAACACCGGGGAGCTGTTTTTT	CATSREQGTGGNTGELFF
TRBV28	TRBJ2-1	TRBD1	NA	TGTGCCAGCAGCCATGCGGGACAGGGACCTTACAGTGAGCAGTTCTTC	CASSHAGQGPYSEQFF
TRBV6-6	TRBJ1-4	NA	NA	TGTGCCAGCAGTTTCCTCGGGACAATACGGGAAAAACTGTTTTTT	CASSFLGTIREKLFF
TRBV4-1	TRBJ2-7	TRBD1	few	TGCGCCAGCAGCCAGGATAAAGCCGGGACAGGGAGCTCCTACGAGCAGTACTTC	CASSQDKAGTGSSYEQYF
TRBV6-2/TRBV6-3	TRBJ1-1	TRBD1	NA	TGTGCCAGCAGTTTCGGGACAGGGGTTAATACTGAAGCTTTCTTT	CASSFGTGVNTEAFF
TRBV11-2	TRBJ2-3	TRBD2	NA	TGTGCCAGCAGCCACTTACCGGGACTAGCGGGAGGGCCCACAGATACGCAGTATTTT	CASSHLPGLAGGPTDTQYF
TRBV10-3	TRBJ1-6	NA	NA	TGTGCCATCAGTGAGGAGGCCCGGAATTCACCCCTCCACTTT	CAISEEARNSPLHF
TRBV5-5	TRBJ2-7	TRBD2	NA	TGTGCCAGCCACTGGACTAGCGGGACCTACGAGCAGTACTTC	CASHWTSGTYEQYF
TRBV30	TRBJ2-7	NA	NA	TGTGCCTGGAGTGGGGCGGGTTCCTACGAGCAGTACTTC	CAWSGAGSYEQYF
TRBV20-1	TRBJ1-5	NA	few	TGCAGTGCTAGTCCCTTATATAGCAATCAGCCCCAGCATTTT	CSASPLYSNQPQHF